The 2 T cell receptor beta chains below come from one sample, sequenced in a study of beta chain features in type 1 diabetes. Study results and limitations: When Type 1 diabetes patients were examined, their TCRB CDR3s proved moderately but significantly shorter in all four CD4+ subsets.

All of the isolated RNA was reverse transcribed, so expressed TCRB transcripts were sequenced. TCRdb keeps only in-frame clones here, not all; method: immunoSEQ multiplex PCR. Here the sample spans 640,000 or so clones, 13% being singletons. For these receptors, no antigen is known. The sequencing input was naive CD4+ T cells from blood. The receptors shown here come from a man in his late teens or twenties with type 1 diabetes.

V gene TRBV2 combines with J gene TRBJ2-3; D possibly corresponds to TRBD2 (5 bases). Germline lookup yields CDR1 SNHLY and CDR2 FYNNEI. V lost 4 bases, J lost 1 base, and 15 bases lay in between. The CDR3 covers 16 residues. The CDR3 sequence is CASSGAARAGTDTQYF. CDR3 nucleotides: TGTGCCAGCAGTGGAGCGGCGAGGGCGGGCACAGATACGCAGTATTTT.

The chain joins TRBV2 to TRBJ2-5; D is ambiguous. This CDR3 spans 13 amino acids. V was pared by 8 bases and J by 5 bases, with 15 bases between. Germline values: CDR1 SNHLY, CDR2 FYNNEI. This CDR3 reads CASLWTQAETQYF. For the CDR3, the DNA is TGTGCCAGCCTGTGGACCCAAGCGGAGACCCAGTACTTC.